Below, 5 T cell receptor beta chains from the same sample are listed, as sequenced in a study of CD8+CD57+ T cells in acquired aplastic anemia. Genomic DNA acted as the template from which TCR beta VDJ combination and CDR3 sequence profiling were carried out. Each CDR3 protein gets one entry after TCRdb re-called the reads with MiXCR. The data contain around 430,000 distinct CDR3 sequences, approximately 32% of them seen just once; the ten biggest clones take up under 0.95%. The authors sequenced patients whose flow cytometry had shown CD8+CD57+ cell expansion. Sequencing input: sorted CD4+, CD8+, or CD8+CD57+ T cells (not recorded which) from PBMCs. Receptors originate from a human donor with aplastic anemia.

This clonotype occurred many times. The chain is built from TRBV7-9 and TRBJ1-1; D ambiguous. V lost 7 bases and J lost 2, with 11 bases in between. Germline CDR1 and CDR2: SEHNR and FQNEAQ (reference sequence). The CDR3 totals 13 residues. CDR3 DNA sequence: TGTGCCAGCACCCCCCAGGCTAACACTGAAGCTTTCTTT. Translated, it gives CASTPQANTEAFF.

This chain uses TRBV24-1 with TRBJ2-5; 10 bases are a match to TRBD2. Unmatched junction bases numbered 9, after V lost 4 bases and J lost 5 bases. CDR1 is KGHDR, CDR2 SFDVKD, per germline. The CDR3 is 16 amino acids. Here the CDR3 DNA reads TGTGCCACCAGTGAACAAGCGGGAGGGTCCGGCGAGACCCAGTACTTC. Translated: CATSEQAGGSGETQYF.

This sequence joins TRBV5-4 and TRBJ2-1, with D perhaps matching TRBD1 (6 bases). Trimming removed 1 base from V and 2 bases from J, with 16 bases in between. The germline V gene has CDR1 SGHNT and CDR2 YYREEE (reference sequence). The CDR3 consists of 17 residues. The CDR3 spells CASSLRFRDNTYNEQFF. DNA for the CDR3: TGTGCCAGCAGCTTGCGGTTTCGGGACAATACCTACAATGAGCAGTTCTTC.

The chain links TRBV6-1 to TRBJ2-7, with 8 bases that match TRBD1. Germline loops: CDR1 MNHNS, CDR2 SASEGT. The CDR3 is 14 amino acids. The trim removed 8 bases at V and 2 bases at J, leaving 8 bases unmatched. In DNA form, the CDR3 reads TGTGCCAGCGAGGGACAGGACGTAACCTACGAGCAGTACTTC. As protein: CASEGQDVTYEQYF.

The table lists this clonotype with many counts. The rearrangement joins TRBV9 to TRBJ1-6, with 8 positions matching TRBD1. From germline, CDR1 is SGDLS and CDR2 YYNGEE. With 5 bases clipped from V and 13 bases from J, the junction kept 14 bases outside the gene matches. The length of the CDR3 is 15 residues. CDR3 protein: CASSYGTGGLSPLHF. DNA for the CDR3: TGTGCCAGCAGTTACGGGACAGGCGGCCTCTCGCCCCTCCACTTT.